The 13 T cell receptor beta chains in this list originate from one sample, sequenced in a study of molecular identifiers for immune sequencing clone quantification. MiXCR, run by TCRdb on the PCR reads, gives a single entry per CDR3 protein. This sample has 85,000 to 130,000 distinct CDR3 sequences, with 36% found just once. Sample: naive CD8+ T cells from blood, with Jurkat cell RNA spiked in. Subset here: FACS-sorted CD8+CD4-CCR7+CD45RA+ naive T cells. All receptors come from a human donor in good health. Some libraries in this study had Jurkat cell RNA spiked in.

In the case of this clonotype: At one end, the junction sequence differs from germline, possibly due to a read error. This rearrangement joins TRBV11-2 to TRBJ2-2, with TRBD2 identical over 7 bases. Germline loops: CDR1 SGHAT, CDR2 FQNNGV. The CDR3 is 15 amino acids. Here the CDR3 reads CASSLGGGDTGELLF. The CDR3 nucleotides are TGTGCCAGCAGCTTAGGCGGGGGTGACACCGGGGAGCTGTTATTT.

The chain joins TRBV21-1 to TRBJ2-3; TRBD2 reflects the table's D call only, with no check against the DNA. TRBV21-1 counts as a pseudogene. The CDR3 length is 17 residues. The DNA of the CDR3 is TGTGCCAGCAGCAAAGGTTCTAGCGGGAGAGACACAGATACGCAGTATTTT. It codes for CASSKGSSGRDTDTQYF.

The gene calls are TRBV6-2 or TRBV6-3 and TRBJ2-3; D uncertain. V was trimmed by 9 bases and J by 0 bases, leaving 10 bases between them. Germline values: CDR1 MNHEY, CDR2 SVGEGT. This CDR3 has 13 amino acids. CDR3 in DNA: TGTGCCAGTTTCGAAGACAGCACAGATACGCAGTATTTT. The encoded protein is CASFEDSTDTQYF.

V is TRBV4-2 and J is TRBJ1-2; D not resolved. The V gene's germline CDR1 is LGHNA and CDR2 YNFKEQ. This CDR3 comprises 13 residues. V lost 1 base and J 8 bases, leaving 11 bases between the germline ends. The CDR3 sequence is CASSQGGREGYTF. The CDR3 coding sequence is TGTGCCAGCAGCCAAGGCGGGCGGGAGGGCTACACCTTC.

As concerns this clonotype: A much larger clone sits a single nucleotide away, making a read error possible. The genes are TRBV27 and TRBJ2-7; 9 bases are a match to TRBD2. Germline assignment: CDR1 MNHEY and CDR2 SMNVEV (reference sequence). The CDR3 is 14 residues long. Germline trimming cut 5 bases from V and 7 bases from J; bases unmatched to any gene: 9. The CDR3 is CASSLRAGGQEQYF. CDR3 DNA sequence: TGTGCCAGCAGTCTACGAGCGGGAGGTCAAGAGCAGTACTTC.

This clonotype came up a few times. This chain links TRBV20-1 with TRBJ2-7; no firm D call. V dropped 6 bases and J dropped 6 bases, with 12 bases sitting between them. CDR1 DFQATT and CDR2 SNEGSKA come from the germline V gene (reference sequence). The CDR3 is 11 amino acids. Written as DNA, the CDR3 is TGCAGTGCCCTATTTGTAGGCGAGCAGTACTTC. This gives the protein CSALFVGEQYF.

This clonotype was counted a few times. V gene TRBV7-9 combines with J gene TRBJ2-5, with D perhaps matching TRBD1 (5 bases). In germline, CDR1 is SEHNR, CDR2 FQNEAQ (reference sequence). The V gene lost 9 bases and the J gene lost 1 base, with 18 bases spanning the gap. The CDR3 contains 15 residues. CDR3 DNA sequence: TGTGCCAGTTCGATTCCTCCAGGGCTCCAAGAGACCCAGTACTTC. Translated: CASSIPPGLQETQYF.

About this clonotype: A much larger clone lies a single base off, so this may be a read error. No conserved phenylalanine or tryptophan is present at the end of the CDR3, so a read error is the likely explanation. The chain has TRBV6-6 and TRBJ1-1, with 10 bases fitting TRBD1. CDR1 is MNHNY and CDR2 is SVGAGI in the germline V gene (reference sequence). The CDR3 extends over 15 amino acids. Germline trimming cut 5 bases from V and 2 bases from J; bases unmatched to any gene: 5. CDR3 protein: CASSLGTGENTEAFY. Written as DNA, the CDR3 is TGTGCCAGCAGTCTTGGGACAGGGGAAAACACTGAAGCTTTCTAT.

This chain uses TRBV9 with TRBJ2-6; 7 nucleotides agree with TRBD2. V trimming: 2 bases; J trimming: 0 bases; junction bases outside the gene matches: 5. Germline assignment: CDR1 SGDLS and CDR2 YYNGEE. The CDR3 is 17 amino acids. This CDR3 reads CASSVWGGPSGANVLTF. As DNA, the CDR3 is TGTGCCAGCAGCGTGTGGGGGGGACCCTCTGGGGCCAACGTCCTGACTTTC. Complete variable domain (other parts from reference TRBV9 and TRBJ2-6): DSGVTQTPKHLITATGQRVTLRCSPRSGDLSVYWYQQSLDQGLQFLIQYYNGEERAKGNILERFSAQQFPDLHSELNLSSLELGDSALYFCASSVWGGPSGANVLTFGAGSRLTVL.

This clonotype was seen only a few times. This sequence joins TRBV4-3 and TRBJ2-7; TRBD1 is a possible D gene (5 bases). Germline CDR1 and CDR2: LGHNA and YSLEER. This CDR3 is 15 amino acids long. The V and J ends lost 4 bases and 2 bases respectively, with 15 bases between them. The CDR3 here is CASSPGAAGTYEQYF. The CDR3 region has the DNA TGCGCCAGCAGCCCCGGTGCGGCAGGGACCTACGAGCAGTACTTC.

As concerns this clonotype: Possible read error: a much larger clone is one base away. As the CDR3 is not closed by the conserved phenylalanine or tryptophan, this likely results from a read error. The chain recombines TRBV6-4 with TRBJ2-1, with 8 bases lining up with TRBD2. CDR1 and CDR2 from the germline V gene are MRHNA and SNTAGT. The ends lost 3 bases at V and 4 bases at J; junction bases unmatched: 2. CDR3 length: 14 residues. CDR3 sequence (DNA): TGTGCCAGCAGTGAATTAGCGGGATACAATGAGCAGTTCGTC. Translation gives CASSELAGYNEQFV.

The J gene is TRBJ2-2, the V gene TRBV5-1; 11 nucleotides line up with TRBD1. The ends lost 1 base at V and 7 bases at J; junction bases unmatched: 18. The CDR3 runs to 20 residues. The germline V gene encodes CDR1 SGHRS and CDR2 YFSETQ. The CDR3 nucleotides read TGCGCCAGCAGCTTGTTAAGCCTCCACGAAGGACAGGGGGCTCACGGGGAGCTGTTTTTT. This translates into CASSLLSLHEGQGAHGELFF.

The rearrangement links TRBV2 to TRBJ1-5; the D is unclear. The CDR3 has 15 amino acids. Germline V gene data show CDR1 as SNHLY and CDR2 as FYNNEI. V was trimmed by 2 bases and J by 2 bases, leaving 10 bases between them. The CDR3 DNA is TGTGCCAGCAGTGAACCCGGGTTAGGCAATCAGCCCCAGCATTTT. Translating it yields CASSEPGLGNQPQHF. The full variable domain, with the rest looked up from reference TRBV2 and TRBJ1-5, is EPEVTQTPSHQVTQMGQEVILRCVPISNHLYFYWYRQILGQKVEFLVSFYNNEISEKSEIFDDQFSVERPDGSNFTLKIRSTKLEDSAMYFCASSEPGLGNQPQHFGDGTRLSIL.